The next 8 T cell receptor beta chains were all read from a single sample in a study of T cells after yellow fever vaccination. From the 5' RACE reads, TCRdb called clonotypes with MiXCR, one entry per CDR3 protein. The data show 310,000 or so distinct CDR3 sequences, 6.5% to 8.5% seen once. The input for sequencing was PBMCs, taken around 45 days after the first yellow fever vaccination. The receptors here all came from a man in his late teens or twenties who received the YFV17D yellow fever vaccine.

The chain links TRBV4-1 to TRBJ2-2; D ambiguous. Germline V gives CDR1 MGHRA, CDR2 YSYEKL. CDR3 length: 14 residues. The ends were cut back, 4 bases at V and 4 bases at J, with 10 bases in the middle. Here the CDR3 DNA reads TGCGCCAGCAGCCCTAAAAGAGGCACCGGGGAGCTGTTTTTT. Protein sequence: CASSPKRGTGELFF.

The chain uses TRBV27 and TRBJ1-1; D perhaps matches TRBD1 (5 bases). V was clipped by 8 bases and J by 5 bases, with 21 bases between them. In germline, CDR1 is MNHEY, CDR2 SMNVEV (reference sequence). The CDR3 has 15 amino acids. This CDR3 reads CASAQVRVVSTEAFF. CDR3 nucleotides: TGTGCCAGCGCCCAGGTCAGGGTAGTGAGTACTGAAGCTTTCTTT.

There are many counts of this clonotype. This chain uses TRBV11-1 with TRBJ2-2; 7 nucleotides line up with TRBD1. This CDR3 has 18 residues. The germline V gene has CDR1 SGHAT and CDR2 FQDESV (reference sequence). Losses at the gene ends were 2 bases for V and 1 base for J; bases not matched to a gene: 10. CDR3 DNA: TGTGCCAGCAGCTTAAAAAGCAGGGGGTATTTGAACACCGGGGAGCTGTTTTTT. It yields the protein CASSLKSRGYLNTGELFF.

This chain joins TRBV18 and TRBJ2-5, with D possibly TRBD1 on 6 matching bases. The CDR3 length is 14 residues. With 1 base removed from V and 3 bases from J, the gap between germline ends came to 9 bases. Per germline, CDR1 KGHSH and CDR2 LQKENI. The CDR3 DNA reads as TGTGCCAGCTCACCACGTCCAGGGGAAGAGACCCAGTACTTC. This encodes CASSPRPGEETQYF.

The table lists this clonotype with a few counts. This chain joins TRBV5-1 and TRBJ2-7, with TRBD2 matching 8 bases. The CDR3 sequence is 18 residues long. Germline-derived CDR1 and CDR2 are SGHRS and YFSETQ. Trimming removed 2 bases from V and 3 bases from J; junction bases left unmatched: 16. CDR3 DNA sequence: TGCGCCAGCAGCTTAGGACACCATCGGGGGGGGCAAATCTACGAGCAGTACTTC. This encodes CASSLGHHRGGQIYEQYF.

This clonotype was found a few times. This chain uses TRBV2 with TRBJ1-1; 7 bases are a match to TRBD1. The germline V gene encodes CDR1 SNHLY and CDR2 FYNNEI. V lost 7 bases, J lost 7 bases, and 3 bases stayed unmatched. The CDR3 spans 11 residues. CDR3 sequence reads: CASIQGGEAFF. CDR3 nucleotides: TGTGCCAGCATTCAGGGGGGTGAAGCTTTCTTT.

In DNA, the CDR3 is TGTGCCAGCTCACCTAGGGGCGGAGCCTTAAGCACAGATACGCAGTATTTT. The encoded protein is CASSPRGGALSTDTQYF. V and J are TRBV18 and TRBJ2-3; perhaps TRBD1 as D (5 bases). Between the trimmed V and J ends, which lost 3 bases and 0 bases, there was a span of 16 bases. The CDR3 totals 17 residues. The germline V gene has CDR1 KGHSH and CDR2 LQKENI.

This clonotype has a handful of counts. V usage is TRBV20-1 and J usage is TRBJ1-5; D remains unclear. The CDR3 has 13 amino acids. V was pared by 4 bases and J by 9 bases, with 16 bases between. Germline-derived CDR1 and CDR2 are DFQATT and SNEGSKA (reference sequence). CDR3 residues: CSAKVRTTRPQHF. The CDR3 coding sequence is TGCAGTGCTAAGGTCCGGACGACGAGGCCCCAGCATTTT.